In this sample, the clone carrying this T cell receptor beta chain turned up a few times. The data are from a study of identical twins. TCRdb reanalysed the 5' RACE reads using MiXCR and keeps one entry per CDR3 protein. Among just over 500,000 distinct CDR3 sequences listed, less than 25% were seen once. In germline, CDR1 is DFQATT, CDR2 SNEGSKA (reference sequence). Trimming cost V 3 bases and J 3 bases; bases outside gene matches: 7. The CDR3 contains 15 residues. These data were also filed under a second study, of T cells expressing NK-cell markers.

Sequenced sample: CD4+ T cells sorted from blood. The chain couples TRBV20-1 to TRBJ2-4, with 8 bases that match TRBD2. The receptor was derived from a woman aged 18-29 years in good health. CDR3 sequence: CSARKAGEDKNIQYF. The CDR3 DNA reads as TGCAGTGCTAGGAAAGCGGGAGAGGACAAAAACATTCAGTACTTC.